The 6 T cell receptor beta chains presented below share a single source sample, sequenced in a study of shared clonotypes between healthy human individuals. Sequencing used immunoSEQ multiplex PCR; TCRdb keeps in-frame clones, though not all of them. This table holds about a million clones, about 80% found once. Source material: memory CD4+ T cells sorted from blood. As for subset: CD45RA-negative fraction. Receptor source: a man younger than 30 in good health.

The chain recombines TRBV7-2 with TRBJ2-7, with TRBD1 matching over 7 bases. Looked up from germline, CDR1 is SGHTA and CDR2 is FQGNSA. This CDR3 region has 13 residues. V gave up 4 bases and J gave up 1 base; unmatched junction bases: 1. CDR3: CASSYRGSYEQYF. The CDR3 DNA is TGTGCCAGCAGCTACAGGGGTTCCTACGAGCAGTACTTC.

The V call is TRBV7-2, the J call TRBJ2-5; possibly TRBD1 for D (6 bases). V dropped 5 bases and J dropped 5 bases, with 9 bases sitting between them. Germline-derived CDR1 and CDR2 are SGHTA and FQGNSA. The CDR3 length is 12 residues. DNA for the CDR3: TGTGCCAGCAGCGCACAGGGTGAGACCCAGTACTTC. Its translation: CASSAQGETQYF.

The CDR3 bases are TGTGCCAGCAGCAGGACAGGCTCTTCCCCCGGGGAGCTGTTTTTT. Protein sequence: CASSRTGSSPGELFF. The genes are TRBV6-1 and TRBJ2-2; 7 bases agree with TRBD1. J lost 6 bases, V lost 6 bases, and 10 bases had no gene match. This CDR3 has 15 amino acids. Germline V gene lookup returns CDR1 MNHNS and CDR2 SASEGT.

V gene TRBV5-1 combines with J gene TRBJ2-3; D may match TRBD1 or TRBD2 (5 bases each). Per the germline V gene, CDR1 is SGHRS and CDR2 is YFSETQ. V gave up 3 bases and J gave up 5 bases, with 16 bases separating them. The CDR3 sequence is 15 residues long. DNA of the CDR3: TGCGCCAGCAGCTCGATTCGGGGCCTCGGAGATACGCAGTATTTT. Protein: CASSSIRGLGDTQYF.

This chain joins TRBV5-4 and TRBJ2-7; 9 bases match TRBD1. V lost 4 bases and J lost 6; bases outside the gene matches: 8. The CDR3 is made up of 14 amino acids. Germline CDR1 and CDR2: SGHNT and YYREEE (reference sequence). CDR3 in amino acids: CASSSGQGTTEQYF. CDR3 coding DNA: TGTGCCAGCAGCAGCGGACAGGGGACCACCGAGCAGTACTTC.

Notes on this clone: This specimen includes other DNA sequences encoding the same CDR3. The V call is TRBV5-1, the J call TRBJ1-1; D may be TRBD1 (5 bases). V shed 0 bases and J shed 1 base, with 7 bases lying between them. CDR1 and CDR2 (germline): SGHRS, YFSETQ. The CDR3 is made up of 14 amino acids. CDR3 loop: CASSLATGNTEAFF. In DNA, the CDR3 is TGCGCCAGCAGCTTGGCCACAGGGAACACTGAAGCTTTCTTT.